This T cell receptor (beta chain) was obtained from a study of blood T cell repertoires in COVID-19. Looking at the study overall: The analysed material was cDNA or gDNA that came from T cells, B-cell-depleted T cells, or PBMCs.

It was during active infection that Seattle patients were enrolled and then longitudinally followed. Germline CDR1 and CDR2: GTSNPN and SVGIG (reference sequence). CDR3 length: 13 amino acids. After removal of 6 bases from V and 7 bases from J, the junction contained 9 bases not matched to a gene. Original processing methods: Estimation of nucleated cell counts relied on the amplification of reference gene primers. Produced via immunoSEQ multiplex PCR; TCRdb's table is partial and in-frame only. For V, J and clone size, that table is used; D and trimming come from the DNA. Of around 270,000 clones in the sample, roughly 86% are singletons; the top ten hold around 5%.

The sequencing input was peripheral blood. This clonotype was sampled from a woman aged 55-69 years with COVID-19, enrolled during active disease. The chain has TRBV30 and TRBJ2-1, with 7 positions matching TRBD2. CDR3 residues: CACVGGSTNEQFF. The CDR3 region has the DNA TGTGCCTGTGTCGGCGGGAGTACGAATGAGCAGTTCTTC.